This TCR beta chain was captured in a study of identical twins. Study-wide results and limits: Cord blood beta clonotypes that were abundant carried fewer insertions, and memory repertoires showed no such trend. Zero-insertion analyses could be partly confounded by invariant MAIT and iNKT cells.

This clonotype was seen ten or more times. Antigen unknown. A universal primer site was created by template switching, with the cDNA bearing unique molecular identifiers. TCRdb ran MiXCR on the 5' RACE reads and lists one entry per CDR3 protein. The sample yields some 1,700,000 distinct CDR3 sequences, about 32% seen once. Healthy Caucasians alone served as donors. V dropped 1 base and J dropped 6; count of bases not matched to a gene: 1. Germline values: CDR1 SQVTM, CDR2 ANQGSEA. The CDR3 runs 15 residues. This sequence joins TRBV29-1 and TRBJ2-1; 15 bases fit TRBD2. The TCR was taken from a newborn girl in good health. Sequencing was done on a sample of cord blood. The CDR3 protein is CSVEGTSGRANEQFF. In nucleotides, the CDR3 is TGCAGCGTTGAAGGGACTAGCGGGAGGGCCAATGAGCAGTTCTTC.